These T cell receptor beta chains were read from a single sample in a study of T cells in localized non-small cell lung cancer. Clones were sequenced by immunoSEQ multiplex PCR, and TCRdb holds only the in-frame ones, with some missing. The sample records about 25,000 clones, about 90% being singletons. Sequencing used peripheral blood, obtained before any cancer treatment. All receptors derive from a woman aged 35-75 years with stage I lung adenocarcinoma. Both conserved end residues are part of each CDR3. D genes are given only for firm matches. Part of the rows lack a size; the others show once, few, many or a class for expanded clones.

j_gene | d_gene | abundance | v_gene | CDR3aa | CDR3nt
TRBJ2-1 | TRBD2 | NA | TRBV5-1 | CASSSTSGRYNEQFF | TGCGCCAGCAGTTCGACTAGCGGGAGGTACAATGAGCAGTTCTTC
TRBJ2-7 | TRBD1 | NA | TRBV2 | CASSREGQRQGQYF | TGTGCCAGCAGTAGAGAGGGACAGAGGCAGGGGCAGTACTTC
TRBJ2-7 | TRBD1 | NA | TRBV5-1 | CASRGRQGDSEQYF | TGCGCCAGCAGAGGGAGACAGGGTGACTCCGAGCAGTACTTC
TRBJ2-4 | TRBD2 | NA | TRBV7-9 | CASSLGSGGPGGIQYF | TGTGCCAGCAGCTTAGGTAGCGGGGGACCAGGGGGCATTCAGTACTTC
TRBJ2-1 | NA | NA | TRBV18 | CASSPGTGATYNEQFF | TGTGCCAGCTCCCCGGGGACCGGTGCTACCTACAATGAGCAGTTCTTC
TRBJ1-2 | NA | NA | TRBV6-6 | CASSYPGHRYGYTF | TGTGCCAGCAGTTACCCGGGACACCGCTATGGCTACACCTTC
TRBJ1-4 | NA | NA | TRBV6-1 | CASSFQGGEKLFF | TGTGCCAGCAGTTTCCAAGGCGGCGAAAAACTGTTTTTT
TRBJ2-5 | NA | NA | TRBV5-1 | CASSRTGLQETQYF | TGCGCCAGCAGCAGAACAGGGCTCCAAGAGACCCAGTACTTC
TRBJ2-3 | TRBD2 | NA | TRBV13 | CASSSLAGGTDTQYF | TGTGCCAGCAGCTCACTAGCGGGGGGCACAGATACGCAGTATTTT
TRBJ2-7 | TRBD1 | once | TRBV15 | CATSRDRLQGEQYF | TGTGCCACCAGCAGAGATCGATTACAGGGGGAGCAGTACTTC
TRBJ2-5 | NA | NA | TRBV18 | CASSPHNRDQETQYF | TGTGCCAGCTCACCACATAACCGGGACCAAGAGACCCAGTACTTC
TRBJ2-5 | NA | NA | TRBV28 | CATAQETQYF | TGTGCCACCGCCCAAGAGACCCAGTACTTC
TRBJ2-3 | NA | once | TRBV2 | CASSPPGDTQYF | TGTGCCAGCAGCCCCCCGGGAGATACGCAGTATTTT
TRBJ2-3 | NA | once | TRBV5-1 | CASSFLGGTDTQYF | TGCGCCAGCAGCTTCTTGGGGGGCACAGATACGCAGTATTTT
TRBJ1-3 | NA | NA | TRBV7-8 | CASSLMVRPYSGNTIYF | TGTGCCAGCAGCCTGATGGTTAGGCCTTACTCTGGAAACACCATATATTTT
TRBJ2-6 | NA | NA | TRBV28 | CASRFPGANVLTF | TGTGCCAGCAGATTCCCAGGGGCCAACGTCCTGACTTTC
TRBJ2-2 | TRBD1 | NA | TRBV27 | CASSLSGWTGRSGELFF | TGTGCCAGCAGTTTATCAGGCTGGACAGGGCGATCCGGGGAGCTGTTTTTT
TRBJ2-2 | NA | NA | TRBV7-9 | CASSLGRTTGELFF | TGTGCCAGCAGCTTAGGGAGAACCACCGGGGAGCTGTTTTTT
TRBJ1-2 | NA | NA | TRBV28 | CASSSEGTYGYTF | TGTGCCAGCAGTTCGGAGGGAACCTATGGCTACACCTTC
TRBJ1-2 | NA | NA | TRBV28 | CASILSGAQGYGYTF | TGTGCCAGCATCTTATCAGGGGCCCAGGGCTATGGCTACACCTTC
TRBJ1-5 | TRBD1 | NA | TRBV7-8 | CASSQRGTGGFQPQHF | TGTGCCAGCAGCCAAAGGGGGACAGGGGGCTTTCAGCCCCAGCATTTT
TRBJ1-2 | NA | NA | TRBV20-1 | CSAPWPGTF | TGCAGTGCTCCCTGGCCCGGCACCTTC
TRBJ2-1 | NA | NA | TRBV27 | CASSDYYVNEQFF | TGTGCCAGCAGTGACTATTACGTCAATGAGCAGTTCTTC
TRBJ1-2 | TRBD1 | NA | TRBV6-5 | CASSDRGPEGGYTF | TGTGCCAGCAGTGACAGGGGACCAGAAGGTGGCTACACCTTC
TRBJ2-2 | NA | NA | TRBV18 | CASSSGDPMNTGELFF | TGTGCCAGCTCCTCCGGGGATCCTATGAACACCGGGGAGCTGTTTTTT
TRBJ2-7 | NA | NA | TRBV6-1 | CASSEVGVYEQYF | TGTGCCAGCAGTGAAGTGGGGGTCTACGAGCAGTACTTC
TRBJ2-5 | TRBD1 | NA | TRBV27 | CASKTYAGGYGQAQETQYF | TGTGCCAGCAAAACCTACGCAGGGGGCTACGGTCAAGCGCAAGAGACCCAGTACTTC
TRBJ1-5 | NA | NA | TRBV27 | CASSFGWNQPQHF | TGTGCCAGCAGTTTTGGGTGGAATCAGCCCCAGCATTTT
TRBJ1-5 | TRBD1 | NA | TRBV9 | CASSPGQGVSNQPQHF | TGTGCCAGCAGCCCAGGACAGGGGGTGAGCAATCAGCCCCAGCATTTT
TRBJ1-3 | NA | NA | TRBV30 | CAWRTAGNTIYF | TGTGCCTGGAGGACAGCTGGAAACACCATATATTTT
TRBJ2-7 | TRBD1 | NA | TRBV2 | CASRAERTGHPYEQYF | TGTGCCAGCAGGGCCGAGAGGACAGGGCACCCCTACGAGCAGTACTTC
TRBJ2-3 | NA | NA | TRBV6-6 | CASGQVGLAQDTQYF | TGTGCCAGCGGACAGGTCGGACTAGCACAAGATACGCAGTATTTT
TRBJ1-2 | NA | NA | TRBV27 | CASSARKGFYGYTF | TGTGCCAGCAGTGCTAGGAAGGGCTTCTATGGCTACACCTTC
TRBJ2-1 | TRBD2 | NA | TRBV11-3 | CASSPGLGEINEQFF | TGTGCCAGCAGCCCGGGACTAGGGGAAATCAATGAGCAGTTCTTC
TRBJ1-1 | TRBD1 | NA | TRBV6-6 | CASRQLQGLNTEAFF | TGTGCCAGCAGACAGCTACAGGGGTTGAACACTGAAGCTTTCTTT
TRBJ2-2 | NA | NA | TRBV6-1 | CASSPNSGFGELFF | TGTGCCAGCAGCCCTAATAGTGGTTTCGGGGAGCTGTTTTTT
TRBJ2-7 | NA | NA | TRBV5-1 | CASSRNPGNTYEQYF | TGCGCCAGCAGCCGAAATCCGGGGAACACCTACGAGCAGTACTTC
TRBJ2-2 | TRBD1 | NA | TRBV6-6 | CANIPGQWGGELFF | TGTGCCAACATCCCGGGACAGTGGGGCGGGGAGCTGTTTTTT
TRBJ2-3 | TRBD2 | NA | TRBV27 | CASSFGLAVSQYF | TGTGCCAGCAGTTTCGGACTAGCGGTGTCGCAGTATTTT
TRBJ2-7 | NA | NA | TRBV7-6 | CASSPLGGTYASSEQYF | TGTGCCAGCAGTCCATTGGGAGGGACATACGCTTCCTCGGAGCAGTACTTC
TRBJ2-1 | NA | NA | TRBV19 | CASSIEGEAYNEQFF | TGTGCCAGTAGTATTGAGGGGGAAGCCTACAATGAGCAGTTCTTC
TRBJ2-3 | NA | NA | TRBV28 | CASSLPVGTQYF | TGTGCCAGCAGTTTACCTGTGGGTACGCAGTATTTT
TRBJ2-5 | TRBD1 | NA | TRBV7-2 | CASRSRDRGYETQYF | TGTGCCAGCCGAAGTAGGGACAGGGGGTATGAGACCCAGTACTTC
TRBJ2-3 | NA | NA | TRBV5-1 | CASSSLSLTTDTQYF | TGCGCCAGCAGCTCGCTCTCGCTCACCACAGATACGCAGTATTTT
TRBJ2-2 | NA | NA | TRBV5-4 | CASSFGGKAGTGELFF | TGTGCCAGCAGCTTTGGGGGGAAGGCGGGAACCGGGGAGCTGTTTTTT
TRBJ2-7 | NA | NA | TRBV11-2 | CASSLGGMPYEQYF | TGTGCCAGCAGCTTAGGGGGGATGCCCTACGAGCAGTACTTC
TRBJ2-5 | TRBD2 | NA | TRBV19 | CASSTRTSGRPWETQYF | TGTGCCAGTAGTACCCGGACTAGCGGGAGGCCATGGGAGACCCAGTACTTC
TRBJ2-3 | TRBD2 | NA | TRBV27 | CASSPQGGLGADTQYF | TGTGCCAGCAGTCCCCAAGGCGGACTAGGAGCAGATACGCAGTATTTT
TRBJ2-1 | TRBD2 | NA | TRBV19 | CASSITLAGTNEQFF | TGTGCCAGTAGTATTACACTAGCGGGGACAAATGAGCAGTTCTTC
TRBJ2-1 | TRBD2 | NA | TRBV5-1 | CASSLTPGLAGEGEFF | TGCGCCAGCAGCTTGACCCCGGGACTAGCGGGAGAAGGAGAGTTCTTC
TRBJ2-7 | TRBD2 | NA | TRBV19 | CASSILAGEQYF | TGTGCCAGTAGTATACTAGCGGGCGAGCAGTACTTC
TRBJ1-2 | TRBD1 | few | TRBV5-1 | CASSQVSVQGTGGYTF | TGCGCCAGCAGCCAAGTCTCCGTACAGGGGACGGGAGGCTACACCTTC
TRBJ2-5 | TRBD2 | NA | TRBV6-1 | CASSSGRARETQYF | TGTGCCAGCAGTAGCGGGAGGGCCAGGGAGACCCAGTACTTC
TRBJ2-7 | TRBD1 | NA | TRBV15 | CATSFLTGIRAEQYF | TGTGCCACCAGCTTCTTGACAGGGATTCGGGCCGAGCAGTACTTC
TRBJ1-5 | TRBD1 | NA | TRBV18 | CASSPGQGYQPQHF | TGTGCCAGCTCACCGGGACAGGGATATCAGCCCCAGCATTTT
TRBJ2-3 | NA | NA | TRBV7-9 | CASSPQSDTQYF | TGTGCCAGCAGCCCCCAGTCAGATACGCAGTATTTT
TRBJ2-1 | TRBD2 | NA | TRBV4-1 | CASSPQSRGSGYNEQFF | TGCGCCAGCAGCCCTCAATCTCGCGGGAGCGGTTACAATGAGCAGTTCTTC
TRBJ2-5 | TRBD2 | NA | TRBV28 | CASLAGGRETQYF | TGTGCCAGCCTAGCGGGAGGAAGAGAGACCCAGTACTTC
TRBJ1-1 | NA | NA | TRBV9 | CASSVQVGRMNTEAFF | TGTGCCAGCAGCGTTCAGGTCGGGAGAATGAACACTGAAGCTTTCTTT
TRBJ1-4 | NA | NA | TRBV28 | CASSFSGFTNEKLFF | TGTGCCAGCAGTTTCTCAGGGTTCACTAATGAAAAACTGTTTTTT